This T cell receptor (beta chain) was captured in a study of T cell responses to AZD1222 COVID-19 vaccine. The CDR3 is 17 residues long. V was pared by 0 bases and J by 0 bases, with 6 bases of the junction left unmatched. In germline, CDR1 is KGHSH, CDR2 LQKENI. Worth noting for this clone: The antigen is unknown.

Generated by immunoSEQ multiplex PCR, the TCRdb table keeps only in-frame clones and is missing some. Of 150,000 to 180,000 clones listed, 90% are singletons. Regarding the study as a whole: No day 14 peak samples; only post-peak repertoires were characterized. CD4 TCRs covered the whole spike, strongest at regions 160-218 and 743-854. Elevations in Spike-specific TCR breadth and depth followed administration of two AZD1222 doses.

The receptor's source is an adult who received the AZD1222 COVID-19 vaccine. The input for sequencing was peripheral blood, taken 28 days after the second AZD1222 dose. This chain joins TRBV18 and TRBJ1-1; 8 nucleotides line up with TRBD1. CDR3 loop: CASSPPTGQVMNTEAFF. CDR3 nucleotides: TGTGCCAGCTCACCACCGACGGGACAGGTAATGAACACTGAAGCTTTCTTT.